This T cell receptor beta chain is drawn from a study of human T cells and chemical hapten exposure. Study background: Patch tests applied 0.01% DPC to the upper back and were scored after 6 days. Alopecia areata, totalis or universalis affected patients who were mostly female.

On this clonotype: This likely comes from a read error, as the CDR3 has no conserved phenylalanine or tryptophan at its end.

Unique molecular identifiers were attached to individual cDNA molecules during library preparation. Each CDR3 protein is one row after TCRdb ran MiXCR on the RACE reads. The sample comprises around 340,000 distinct CDR3 sequences, approximately 6.3% of which are singletons, and approximately 8% rests with the top ten. Time point specified: patch test 1, 2 weeks after DPC sensitization. Treatment defined: therapeutic diphenylcyclopropenone sensitization with weekly scalp DPC. Trimming pared 0 bases from V and 7 bases from J, leaving 21 bases between. This CDR3 has 18 residues. Germline values: CDR1 LGHNA, CDR2 YSLEER.

The sequencing used whole blood, collected in connection with sensitization to the hapten diphenylcyclopropenone (DPC). The clonotype was recovered from a woman aged 18-29 years with alopecia areata. Some clones in this sample may be carry-over from other donors' samples. The chain recombines TRBV4-3 with TRBJ1-4, with a possible D match to TRBD1 (6 bases). CDR3 loop: CASSQELAKSAGVEKLFY. In DNA form, the CDR3 reads TGCGCCAGCAGCCAAGAGCTGGCGAAGAGCGCAGGGGTTGAAAAACTGTTTTAT.